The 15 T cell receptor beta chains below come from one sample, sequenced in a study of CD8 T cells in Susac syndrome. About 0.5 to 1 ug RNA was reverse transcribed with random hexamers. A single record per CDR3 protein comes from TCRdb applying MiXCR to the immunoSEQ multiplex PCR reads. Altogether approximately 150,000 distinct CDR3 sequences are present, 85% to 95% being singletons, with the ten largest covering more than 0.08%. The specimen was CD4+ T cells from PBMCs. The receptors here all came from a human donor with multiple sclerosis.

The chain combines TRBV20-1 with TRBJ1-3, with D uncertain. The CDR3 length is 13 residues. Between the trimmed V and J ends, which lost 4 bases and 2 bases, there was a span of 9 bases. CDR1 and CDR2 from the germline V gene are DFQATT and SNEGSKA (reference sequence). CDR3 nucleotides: TGCAGTGCTATAATTCCCCCTGGAAACACCATATATTTT. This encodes CSAIIPPGNTIYF.

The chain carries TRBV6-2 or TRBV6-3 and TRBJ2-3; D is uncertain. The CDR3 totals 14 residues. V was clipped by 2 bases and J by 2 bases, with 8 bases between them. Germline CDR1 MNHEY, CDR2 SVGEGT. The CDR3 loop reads CASSYRRATDTQYF. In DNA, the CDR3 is TGTGCCAGCAGTTACCGTAGGGCCACAGATACGCAGTATTTT.

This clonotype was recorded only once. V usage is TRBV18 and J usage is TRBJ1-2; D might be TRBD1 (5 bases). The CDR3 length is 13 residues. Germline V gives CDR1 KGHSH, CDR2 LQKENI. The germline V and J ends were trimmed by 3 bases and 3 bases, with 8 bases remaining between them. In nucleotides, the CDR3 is TGTGCCAGCTCACCTGGGGGTGACTATGGCTACACCTTC. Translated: CASSPGGDYGYTF.

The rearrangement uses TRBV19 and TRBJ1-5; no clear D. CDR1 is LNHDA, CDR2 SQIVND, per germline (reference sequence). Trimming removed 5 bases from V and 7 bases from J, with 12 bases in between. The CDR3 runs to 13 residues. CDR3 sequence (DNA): TGTGCCAGTAGTGGAGAATCGGGGCAGCCCCAGCATTTT. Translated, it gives CASSGESGQPQHF.

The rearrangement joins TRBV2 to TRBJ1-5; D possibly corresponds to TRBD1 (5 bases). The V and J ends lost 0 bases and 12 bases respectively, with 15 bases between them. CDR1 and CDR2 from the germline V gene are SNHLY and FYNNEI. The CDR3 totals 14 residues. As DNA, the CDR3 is TGTGCCAGCAGTGAAGCGTGGAGTCAAGGGGACCAGCATTTT. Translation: CASSEAWSQGDQHF.

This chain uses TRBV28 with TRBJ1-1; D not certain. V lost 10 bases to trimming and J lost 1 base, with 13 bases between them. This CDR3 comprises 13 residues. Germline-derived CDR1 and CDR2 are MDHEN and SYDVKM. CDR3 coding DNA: TGTGCCACCTACTCAGGCCAGAACACTGAAGCTTTCTTT. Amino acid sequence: CATYSGQNTEAFF.

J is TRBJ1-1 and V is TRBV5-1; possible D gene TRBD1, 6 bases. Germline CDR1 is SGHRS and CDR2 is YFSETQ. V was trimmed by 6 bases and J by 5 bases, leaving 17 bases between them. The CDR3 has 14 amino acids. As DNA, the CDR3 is TGCGCCAGCACCAGAGGGGGAGGGACTACTGAAGCTTTCTTT. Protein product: CASTRGGGTTEAFF.

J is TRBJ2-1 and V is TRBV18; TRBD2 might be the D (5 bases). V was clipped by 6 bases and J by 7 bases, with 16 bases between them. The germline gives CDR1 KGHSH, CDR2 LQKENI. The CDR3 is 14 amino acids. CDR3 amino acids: CASSPLDGENEQFF. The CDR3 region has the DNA TGTGCCAGCTCTCCCCTAGACGGGGAAAATGAGCAGTTCTTC.

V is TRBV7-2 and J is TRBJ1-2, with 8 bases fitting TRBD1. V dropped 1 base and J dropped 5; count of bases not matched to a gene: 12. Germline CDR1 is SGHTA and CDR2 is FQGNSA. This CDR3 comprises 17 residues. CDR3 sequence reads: CASSLGGTGGVIYGYTF. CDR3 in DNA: TGTGCCAGCAGCTTAGGAGGTACAGGGGGAGTAATTTATGGCTACACCTTC.

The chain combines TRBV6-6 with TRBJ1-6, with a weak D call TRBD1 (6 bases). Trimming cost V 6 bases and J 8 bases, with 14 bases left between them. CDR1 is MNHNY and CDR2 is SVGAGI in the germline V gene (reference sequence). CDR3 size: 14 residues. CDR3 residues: CASSYDRRDSPLHF. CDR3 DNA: TGTGCCAGCAGCTACGACAGGAGGGATTCACCCCTCCACTTT.

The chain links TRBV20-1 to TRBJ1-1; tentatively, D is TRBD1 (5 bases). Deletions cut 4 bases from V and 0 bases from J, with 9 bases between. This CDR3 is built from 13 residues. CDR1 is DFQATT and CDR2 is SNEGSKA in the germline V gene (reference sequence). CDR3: CSAMGLLNTEAFF. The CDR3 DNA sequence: TGCAGTGCTATGGGGCTATTGAACACTGAAGCTTTCTTT.

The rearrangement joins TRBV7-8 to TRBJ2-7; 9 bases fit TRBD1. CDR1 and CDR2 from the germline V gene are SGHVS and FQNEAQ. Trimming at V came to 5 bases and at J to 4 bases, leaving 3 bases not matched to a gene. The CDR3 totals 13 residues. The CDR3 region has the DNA TGTGCCAGCAGCGTAGACAGGGGGTACGAGCAGTACTTC. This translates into CASSVDRGYEQYF.

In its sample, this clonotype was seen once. This CDR3 is CASSPSAAGWLEQYF. As DNA, the CDR3 is TGTGCCAGCAGCCCCAGCGCGGCAGGGTGGCTCGAGCAGTACTTC. The chain recombines TRBV3-1 with TRBJ2-7; possibly TRBD1 for D (5 bases). Germline V lookup: CDR1 LGHDT, CDR2 YNNKEL (reference sequence). The CDR3 extends over 15 amino acids. The V and J ends lost 4 bases and 6 bases respectively, with 19 bases between them.

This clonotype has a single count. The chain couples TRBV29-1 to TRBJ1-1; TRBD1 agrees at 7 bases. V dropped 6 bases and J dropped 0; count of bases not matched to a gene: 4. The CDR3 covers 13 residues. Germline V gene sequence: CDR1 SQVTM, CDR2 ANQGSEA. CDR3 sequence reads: CSVGGTVNTEAFF. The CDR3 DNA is TGCAGCGTGGGGGGGACAGTGAACACTGAAGCTTTCTTT.

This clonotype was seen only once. CDR3 nucleotide sequence: TGTGCCAGCAGCCCTCCGGGTAGCGGGGGGATCACAGATACGCAGTATTTT. It translates to CASSPPGSGGITDTQYF. V gene TRBV9 combines with J gene TRBJ2-3; 10 bases line up with TRBD2. Germline CDR1 is SGDLS and CDR2 is YYNGEE. The CDR3 has 17 residues. After removal of 4 bases from V and 2 bases from J, the junction contained 10 bases not matched to a gene.